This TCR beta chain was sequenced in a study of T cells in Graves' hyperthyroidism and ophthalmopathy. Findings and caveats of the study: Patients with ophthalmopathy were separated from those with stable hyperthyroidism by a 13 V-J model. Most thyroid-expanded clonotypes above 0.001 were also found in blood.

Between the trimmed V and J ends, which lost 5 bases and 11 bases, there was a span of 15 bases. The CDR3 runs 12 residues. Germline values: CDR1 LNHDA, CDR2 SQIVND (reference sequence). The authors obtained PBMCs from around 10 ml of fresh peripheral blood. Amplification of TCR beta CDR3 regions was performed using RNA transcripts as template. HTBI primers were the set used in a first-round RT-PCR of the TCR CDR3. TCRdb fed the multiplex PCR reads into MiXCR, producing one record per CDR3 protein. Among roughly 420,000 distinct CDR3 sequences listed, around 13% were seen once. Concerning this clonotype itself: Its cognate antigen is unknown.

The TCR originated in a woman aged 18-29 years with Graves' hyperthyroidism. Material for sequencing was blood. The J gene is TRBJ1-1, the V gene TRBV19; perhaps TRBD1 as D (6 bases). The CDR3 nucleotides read TGTGCCAGTAGTGACATGGACAGTCGGGCTTTCTTT. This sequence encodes CASSDMDSRAFF.